The 6 T cell receptor beta chains presented below share a single source sample, sequenced in a study of blood T cell repertoires in COVID-19. The repertoire was sequenced with immunoSEQ multiplex PCR; TCRdb's copy has only in-frame clones and lacks some. This table holds about 140,000 clones, 70% to 80% found once. The sequenced material came from peripheral blood. These TCRs come from a woman aged 80 or older with active or convalescent COVID-19.

The V and J genes are TRBV5-1 and TRBJ2-1; 7 nucleotides line up with TRBD1. In germline, CDR1 is SGHRS, CDR2 YFSETQ. CDR3 size: 18 residues. Trimming took 2 bases from V and 0 from J; bases not matched to a gene: 11. CDR3: CASSFLTGQTSSYNEQFF. The CDR3 region has the DNA TGCGCCAGCAGCTTCCTGACAGGGCAAACGAGCTCCTACAATGAGCAGTTCTTC.

The CDR3 nucleotides are TGTGCCAGCTCACCCCAGACCAAAAACATTCAGTACTTC. Translating gives CASSPQTKNIQYF. The chain links TRBV18 to TRBJ2-4; D is uncertain. CDR1 is KGHSH, CDR2 LQKENI, per germline. The CDR3 sequence is 13 residues long. V was shortened by 3 bases and J by 2 bases, with 5 bases between the two germline ends.

The gene calls are TRBV11-2 and TRBJ2-7, with 8 bases identical to TRBD1. Trimming cost V 2 bases and J 4 bases; bases outside gene matches: 10. CDR3 length equals 16 residues. The germline V gene encodes CDR1 SGHAT and CDR2 FQNNGV. CDR3 coding DNA: TGTGCCAGCAGCTTATCCCACTCCGGGACAGGATACGAGCAGTACTTC. This encodes CASSLSHSGTGYEQYF.

This clone turned up a few times. CDR3 sequence: CASSQPGTGRRAFF. The CDR3 DNA is TGTGCCAGCAGCCAACCCGGGACAGGGAGGAGGGCTTTCTTT. The genes are TRBV3-1 (or the pseudogene TRBV3-2) and TRBJ1-1; 9 bases agree with TRBD1. J gave up 11 bases and V 2 bases, and 9 bases lay outside the gene matches. This CDR3 contains 14 residues. Germline V lookup: CDR1 LGHDT, CDR2 YNNKEL (reference sequence).

The chain links TRBV5-1 to TRBJ1-3; possible D gene TRBD1, 6 bases. Germline CDR1 reads SGHRS; CDR2 reads YFSETQ. There are 14 residues in the CDR3. Trimming took 4 bases from V and 2 from J, leaving 10 bases between them. CDR3 sequence reads: CASSQTGTGNTIYF. In DNA, the CDR3 is TGCGCCAGCAGCCAGACAGGCACTGGAAACACCATATATTTT.

The V gene is TRBV27, the J gene TRBJ2-5; D remains ambiguous. This CDR3 has 13 amino acids. Germline V CDR1 and CDR2: MNHEY, SMNVEV (reference sequence). Trimming left V 2 bases short and J 1 base short, with 5 bases between. The CDR3 DNA sequence: TGTGCCAGCAGTTTAAACACCCAAGAGACCCAGTACTTC. Encoded protein: CASSLNTQETQYF.